This entry lists 13 T cell receptor beta chains sequenced from one sample in a study of blood T cell repertoires in COVID-19. Using immunoSEQ multiplex PCR, the repertoire was profiled, and TCRdb retains in-frame clones only, with some absent. This table holds 150,000 to 200,000 clones, around nine tenths found once. Sequences were obtained from peripheral blood. These receptors all come from a man between 18 and 35 years old with active or convalescent COVID-19.

The chain uses TRBV6-5 and TRBJ2-2; TRBD1 aligns across 10 bases. CDR1 is MNHEY, CDR2 SVGAGI, per germline. Trimming removed 6 bases from V and 3 bases from J; junction bases left unmatched: 4. The CDR3 has 15 residues. The chain's CDR3 is CASRYGQGDTGELFF. The CDR3 coding sequence is TGTGCCAGCAGATATGGACAGGGGGACACCGGGGAGCTGTTTTTT.

This rearrangement joins TRBV25-1 to TRBJ2-7; D is undetermined. The germline gives CDR1 MGHDK, CDR2 SYGVNS. This CDR3 region has 11 residues. V was cut by 6 bases and J by 7 bases, with 10 bases left in between. This chain's CDR3 is CASRRVREQYF. The CDR3 coding sequence is TGTGCCAGCAGACGCGTCCGGGAGCAGTACTTC.

The chain joins TRBV11-2 to TRBJ2-1, with a weak D call TRBD2 (5 bases). CDR1 and CDR2 from the germline V gene are SGHAT and FQNNGV. There are 19 residues in the CDR3. Trimming shortened V by 5 bases and J by 7 bases, and 30 bases separated the two germline ends. The CDR3 here is CASSTNTYIRSPGRNEQFF. CDR3 DNA sequence: TGTGCCAGCAGCACCAACACCTATATTCGTAGCCCGGGAAGGAATGAGCAGTTCTTC.

The chain is built from TRBV27 and TRBJ2-7, with TRBD2 matching over 8 bases. Germline values: CDR1 MNHEY, CDR2 SMNVEV (reference sequence). This CDR3 has 16 residues. Germline trimming cut 10 bases from V and 0 bases from J; bases unmatched to any gene: 14. This chain's CDR3 is CATSDYDGTSSYEQYF. The CDR3 nucleotides read TGTGCCACCTCAGACTACGACGGGACTAGCTCCTACGAGCAGTACTTC.

V and J are TRBV6-4 and TRBJ2-5; D not resolved. The V gene's germline CDR1 is MRHNA and CDR2 SNTAGT. The germline V and J ends were trimmed by 6 bases and 5 bases, with 13 bases remaining between them. This CDR3 has 13 amino acids. Here the CDR3 DNA reads TGTGCCAGCAGCCCGTCGGTGCGGGAGACCCAGTACTTC. Protein product: CASSPSVRETQYF.

The chain couples TRBV28 to TRBJ2-7; D possibly corresponds to TRBD2 (5 bases). The V end was cut by 8 bases, the J end by 0 bases, with 14 bases between. Germline CDR1 is MDHEN and CDR2 is SYDVKM. The CDR3 contains 14 residues. In DNA, the CDR3 is TGTGCCAGCTCAGTCCAGAGGGCCTCCTACGAGCAGTACTTC. Amino acids: CASSVQRASYEQYF. The full variable domain, completed using reference TRBV28 and TRBJ2-7, is DVKVTQSSRYLVKRTGEKVFLECVQDMDHENMFWYRQDPGLGLRLIYFSYDVKMKEKGDIPEGYSVSREKKERFSLILESASTNQTSMYLCASSVQRASYEQYFGPGTRLTVT.

This chain connects TRBV5-5 to TRBJ1-2; the D is unclear. The V end was cut by 1 base, the J end by 0 bases, with 7 bases between. The CDR3 sequence is 14 residues long. CDR1 is SGHKS, CDR2 YYEKEE, per germline (reference sequence). The CDR3 sequence is CASSLLGANYGYTF. For the CDR3, the DNA is TGTGCCAGCAGCTTGCTCGGAGCTAACTATGGCTACACCTTC.

The chain carries TRBV18 and TRBJ1-1; 7 bases map to TRBD1. CDR1 and CDR2 (germline): KGHSH, LQKENI. With 3 bases clipped from V and 0 bases from J, the junction kept 4 bases outside the gene matches. The length of the CDR3 is 15 residues. The CDR3 is CASSPGGQVNTEAFF. The DNA of the CDR3 is TGTGCCAGCTCACCTGGCGGACAGGTGAACACTGAAGCTTTCTTT.

The chain uses TRBV28 and TRBJ1-2; D remains ambiguous. Deletions cut 2 bases from V and 7 bases from J, with 8 bases between. The CDR3 spans 12 residues. Germline V gene data show CDR1 as MDHEN and CDR2 as SYDVKM. This CDR3 reads CASSLVGSGYTF. For the CDR3, the DNA is TGTGCCAGCAGTTTAGTCGGGAGTGGCTACACCTTC.

This clone has only one observation. The chain is built from TRBV6-2 or TRBV6-3 and TRBJ2-1; 9 nucleotides align to TRBD2. V shed 4 bases, J shed 6 bases, and the junction held 7 bases outside the gene matches. Germline CDR1 and CDR2: MNHEY and SVGEGT. The CDR3 has 15 residues. DNA for the CDR3: TGTGCCAGCAGTTTTGGCGGGGGGGATTTCAATGAGCAGTTCTTC. It is translated as CASSFGGGDFNEQFF.

The chain is built from TRBV13 and TRBJ2-3; D unresolved. Looked up from germline, CDR1 is PRHDT and CDR2 is FYEKMQ (reference sequence). Trimming shortened V by 4 bases and J by 0 bases, and 29 bases separated the two germline ends. The CDR3 runs 21 residues. CDR3 sequence reads: CASSSRLTTDQLTYSTDTQYF. CDR3 sequence (DNA): TGTGCCAGCAGCTCTAGACTCACTACCGACCAATTAACTTATAGCACAGATACGCAGTATTTT.

The gene calls are TRBV7-2 and TRBJ2-1; 13 nucleotides line up with TRBD2. With 5 bases clipped from V and 7 bases from J, the junction kept 8 bases outside the gene matches. Germline values: CDR1 SGHTA, CDR2 FQGNSA. CDR3 size: 16 residues. This CDR3 reads CASSTRTSGRGNEQFF. Written as DNA, the CDR3 is TGTGCCAGCAGCACGCGGACTAGCGGGAGAGGAAATGAGCAGTTCTTC.

This chain joins TRBV4-3 and TRBJ1-6, with a weak D call TRBD1 (5 bases). CDR3 length: 17 residues. The germline V and J ends were trimmed by 0 bases and 7 bases, with 16 bases remaining between them. CDR1 and CDR2 from the germline V gene are LGHNA and YSLEER. CDR3 bases: TGCGCCAGCAGCCAAGACATAGGGGCAGGGTTAAATTCACCCCTCCACTTT. Its protein is CASSQDIGAGLNSPLHF.